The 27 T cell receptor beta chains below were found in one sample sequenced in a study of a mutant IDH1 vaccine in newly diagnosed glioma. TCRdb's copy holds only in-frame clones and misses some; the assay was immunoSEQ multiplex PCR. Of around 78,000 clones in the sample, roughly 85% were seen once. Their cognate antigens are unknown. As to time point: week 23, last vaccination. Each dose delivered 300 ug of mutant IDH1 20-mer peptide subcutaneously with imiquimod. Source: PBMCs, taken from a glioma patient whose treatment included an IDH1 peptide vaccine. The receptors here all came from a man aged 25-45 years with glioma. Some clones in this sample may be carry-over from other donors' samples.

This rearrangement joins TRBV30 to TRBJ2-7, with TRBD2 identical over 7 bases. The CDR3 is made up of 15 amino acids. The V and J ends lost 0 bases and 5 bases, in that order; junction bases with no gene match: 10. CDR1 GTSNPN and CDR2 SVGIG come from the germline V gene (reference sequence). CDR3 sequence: CAWSVRRESSDEQYF. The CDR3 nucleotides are TGTGCCTGGAGTGTTCGGCGGGAGTCTTCAGACGAGCAGTACTTC.

The DNA for the CDR3 is TGTGCCAGCAGCCGGCCCGGAGGCTCGCGAGGCCAGCCCCAGCATTTT. Protein product: CASSRPGGSRGQPQHF. The chain couples TRBV4-2 to TRBJ1-5; D gene unclear. Trimming stripped 4 bases from V and 7 bases from J, with 20 bases between. The CDR3 loop spans 16 amino acids. CDR1 is LGHNA, CDR2 YNFKEQ, per germline.

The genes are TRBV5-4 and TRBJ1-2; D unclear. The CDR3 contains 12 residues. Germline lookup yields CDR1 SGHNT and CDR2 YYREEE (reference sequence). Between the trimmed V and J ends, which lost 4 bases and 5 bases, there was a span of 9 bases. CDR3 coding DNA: TGTGCCAGCAGCCCTGGAAATTATGGCTACACCTTC. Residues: CASSPGNYGYTF.

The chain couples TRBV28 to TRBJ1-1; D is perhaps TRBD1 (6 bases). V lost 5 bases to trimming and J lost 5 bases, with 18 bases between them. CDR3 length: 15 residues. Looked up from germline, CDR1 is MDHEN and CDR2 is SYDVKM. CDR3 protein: CASSAWTRRGTEAFF. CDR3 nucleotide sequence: TGTGCCAGCAGTGCTTGGACAAGAAGGGGGACTGAAGCTTTCTTT.

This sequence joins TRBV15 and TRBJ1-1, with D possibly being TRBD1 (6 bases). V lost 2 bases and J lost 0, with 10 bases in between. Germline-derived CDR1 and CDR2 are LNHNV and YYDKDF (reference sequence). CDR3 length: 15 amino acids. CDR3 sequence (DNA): TGTGCCACCAGCAGACCGGGACACCTGAACACTGAAGCTTTCTTT. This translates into CATSRPGHLNTEAFF. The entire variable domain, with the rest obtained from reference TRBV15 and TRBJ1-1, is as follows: DAMVIQNPRYQVTQFGKPVTLSCSQTLNHNVMYWYQQKSSQAPKLLFHYYDKDFNNEADTPDNFQSRRPNTSFCFLDIRSPGLGDTAMYLCATSRPGHLNTEAFFGQGTRLTVV.

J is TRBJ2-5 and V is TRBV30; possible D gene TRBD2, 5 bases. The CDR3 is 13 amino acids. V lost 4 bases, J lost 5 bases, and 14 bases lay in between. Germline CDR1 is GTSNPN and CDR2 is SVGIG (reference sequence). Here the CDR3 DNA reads TGTGCCTGGACCCGGGGTTCGGGGGAGACCCAGTACTTC. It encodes CAWTRGSGETQYF.

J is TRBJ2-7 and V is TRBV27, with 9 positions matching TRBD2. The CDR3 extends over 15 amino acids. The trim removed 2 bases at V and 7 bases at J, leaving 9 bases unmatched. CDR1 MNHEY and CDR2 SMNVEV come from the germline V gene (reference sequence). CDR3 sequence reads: CASSLSRGRAREQYF. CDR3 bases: TGTGCCAGCAGTTTAAGTCGCGGGAGGGCCCGGGAGCAGTACTTC.

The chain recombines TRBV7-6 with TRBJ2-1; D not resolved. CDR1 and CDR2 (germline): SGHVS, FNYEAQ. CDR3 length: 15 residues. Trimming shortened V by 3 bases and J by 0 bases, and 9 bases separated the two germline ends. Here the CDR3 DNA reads TGTGCCAGCAGCTTTGCGTCGAGCTCCTACAATGAGCAGTTCTTC. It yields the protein CASSFASSSYNEQFF.

CDR3 nucleotide sequence: TGTGCCAGCAGTCGTCAGAACACCGGGGAGCTGTTTTTT. Translated, it gives CASSRQNTGELFF. The J gene is TRBJ2-2, the V gene TRBV27; no clear D gene. The V gene lost 5 bases and the J gene lost 1 base, with 5 bases spanning the gap. The CDR3 loop spans 13 amino acids. The germline CDR1 and CDR2 sequences are MNHEY and SMNVEV (reference sequence).

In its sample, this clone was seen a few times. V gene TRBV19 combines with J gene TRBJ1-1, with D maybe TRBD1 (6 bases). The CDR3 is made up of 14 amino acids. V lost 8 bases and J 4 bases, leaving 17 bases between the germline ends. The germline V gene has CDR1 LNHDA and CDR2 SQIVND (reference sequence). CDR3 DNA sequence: TGTGCCAGTGAGACAGGACAATTAAGCACTGAAGCTTTCTTT. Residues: CASETGQLSTEAFF. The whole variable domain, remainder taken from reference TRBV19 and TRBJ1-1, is DGGITQSPKYLFRKEGQNVTLSCEQNLNHDAMYWYRQDPGQGLRLIYYSQIVNDFQKGDIAEGYSVSREKKESFPLTVTSAQKNPTAFYLCASETGQLSTEAFFGQGTRLTVV.

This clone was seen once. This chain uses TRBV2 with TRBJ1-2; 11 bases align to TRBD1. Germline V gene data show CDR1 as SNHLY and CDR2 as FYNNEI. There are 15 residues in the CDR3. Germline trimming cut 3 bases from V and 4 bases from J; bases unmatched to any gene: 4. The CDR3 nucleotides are TGTGCCAGCAGTGAGGGGACAGGGGGTTTCTATGGCTACACCTTC. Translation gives CASSEGTGGFYGYTF.

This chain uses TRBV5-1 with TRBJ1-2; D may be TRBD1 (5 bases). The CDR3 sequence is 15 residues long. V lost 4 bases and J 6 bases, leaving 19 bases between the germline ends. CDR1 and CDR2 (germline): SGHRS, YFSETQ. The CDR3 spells CASSVGTGVGDGYTF. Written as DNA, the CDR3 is TGCGCCAGCAGCGTGGGGACGGGCGTGGGTGATGGCTACACCTTC.

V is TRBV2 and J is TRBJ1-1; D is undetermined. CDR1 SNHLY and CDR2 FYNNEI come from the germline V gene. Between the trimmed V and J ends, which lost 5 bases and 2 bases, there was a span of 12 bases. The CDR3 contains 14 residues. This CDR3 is CASSLPDGNTEAFF. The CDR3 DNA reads TGTGCCAGCAGTCTCCCAGACGGAAACACTGAAGCTTTCTTT.

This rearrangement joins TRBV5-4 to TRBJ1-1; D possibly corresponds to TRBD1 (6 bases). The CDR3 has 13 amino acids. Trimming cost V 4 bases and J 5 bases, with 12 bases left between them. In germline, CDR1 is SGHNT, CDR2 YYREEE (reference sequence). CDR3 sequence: CASSRDINTEAFF. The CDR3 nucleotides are TGTGCCAGCAGCCGGGACATTAATACTGAAGCTTTCTTT. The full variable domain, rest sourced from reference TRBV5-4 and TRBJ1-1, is ETGVTQSPTHLIKTRGQQVTLRCSSQSGHNTVSWYQQALGQGPQFIFQYYREEENGRGNFPPRFSGLQFPNYSSELNVNALELDDSALYLCASSRDINTEAFFGQGTRLTVV.

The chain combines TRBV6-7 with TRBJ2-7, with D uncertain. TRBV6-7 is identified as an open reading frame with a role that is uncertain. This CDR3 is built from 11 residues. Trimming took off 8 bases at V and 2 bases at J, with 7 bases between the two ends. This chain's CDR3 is CASQKAYEQYF. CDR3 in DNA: TGTGCCAGCCAAAAGGCCTACGAGCAGTACTTC.

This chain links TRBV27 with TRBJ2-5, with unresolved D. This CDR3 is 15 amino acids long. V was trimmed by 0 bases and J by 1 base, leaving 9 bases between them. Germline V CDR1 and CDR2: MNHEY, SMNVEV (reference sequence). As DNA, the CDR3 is TGTGCCAGCAGTTTATCGGGCCCCCCCCAAGAGACCCAGTACTTC. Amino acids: CASSLSGPPQETQYF.

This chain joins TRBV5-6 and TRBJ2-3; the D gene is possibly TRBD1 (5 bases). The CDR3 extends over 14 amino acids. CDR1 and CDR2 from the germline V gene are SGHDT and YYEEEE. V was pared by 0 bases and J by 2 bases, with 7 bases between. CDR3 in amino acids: CASSLDRYTDTQYF. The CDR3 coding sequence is TGTGCCAGCAGCTTGGACAGGTACACAGATACGCAGTATTTT.

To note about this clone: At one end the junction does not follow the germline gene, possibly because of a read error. CDR3 protein: CASSSYGQSQHF. The DNA for the CDR3 is TGTGCCAGCTCTTCATATGGTCAGTCCCAGCATTTT. J is TRBJ1-5 and V is TRBV27; D unclear. The CDR3 totals 12 residues. The V gene's germline CDR1 is MNHEY and CDR2 SMNVEV (reference sequence).

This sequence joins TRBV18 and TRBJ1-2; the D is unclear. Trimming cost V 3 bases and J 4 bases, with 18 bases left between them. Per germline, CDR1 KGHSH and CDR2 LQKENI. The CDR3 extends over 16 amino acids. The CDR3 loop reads CASSPTVAGVSYGYTF. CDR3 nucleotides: TGTGCCAGCTCACCTACAGTTGCAGGAGTGAGCTATGGCTACACCTTC.

The CDR3 region is CASTLGRRYEQYF. CDR3 coding DNA: TGTGCCAGCACCCTGGGACGGAGGTACGAGCAGTACTTC. This sequence joins TRBV11-2 and TRBJ2-7; possibly TRBD1 or TRBD2 for D (5 bases each). V lost 7 bases, J lost 4 bases, and 14 bases lay in between. The CDR3 extends over 13 amino acids. From germline, CDR1 is SGHAT and CDR2 FQNNGV.

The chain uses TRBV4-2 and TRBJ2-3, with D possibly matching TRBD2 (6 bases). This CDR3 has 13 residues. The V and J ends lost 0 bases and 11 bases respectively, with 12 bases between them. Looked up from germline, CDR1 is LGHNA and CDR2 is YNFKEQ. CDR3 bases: TGTGCCAGCAGCCAAGATACGGGGACTTTGCAGTATTTT. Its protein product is CASSQDTGTLQYF.

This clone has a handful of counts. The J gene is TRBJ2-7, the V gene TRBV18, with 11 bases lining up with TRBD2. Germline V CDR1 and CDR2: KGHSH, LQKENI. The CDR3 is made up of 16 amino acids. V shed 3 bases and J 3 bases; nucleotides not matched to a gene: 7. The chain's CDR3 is CASSPSLAGAVYEQYF. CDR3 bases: TGTGCCAGCTCACCGTCACTAGCGGGGGCCGTCTACGAGCAGTACTTC.

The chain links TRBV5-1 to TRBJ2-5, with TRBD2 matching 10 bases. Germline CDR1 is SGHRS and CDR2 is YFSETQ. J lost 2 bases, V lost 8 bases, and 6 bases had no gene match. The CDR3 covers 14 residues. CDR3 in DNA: TGCGCCAGTCGACCGACTAGCGGGCAAGAGACCCAGTACTTC. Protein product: CASRPTSGQETQYF.

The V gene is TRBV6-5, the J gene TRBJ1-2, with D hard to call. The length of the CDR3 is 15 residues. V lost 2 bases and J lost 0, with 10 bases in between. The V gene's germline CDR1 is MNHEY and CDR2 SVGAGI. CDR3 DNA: TGTGCCAGCAGTTACGGAGCGCCCTCTAACTATGGCTACACCTTC. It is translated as CASSYGAPSNYGYTF.

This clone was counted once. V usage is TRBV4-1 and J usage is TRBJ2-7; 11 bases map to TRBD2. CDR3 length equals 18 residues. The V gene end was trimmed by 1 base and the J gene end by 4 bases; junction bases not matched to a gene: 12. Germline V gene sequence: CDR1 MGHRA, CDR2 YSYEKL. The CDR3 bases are TGCGCCAGCAGCCAAGCCCTTTCGCCGGGACTAGCGGCTTACGAGCAGTACTTC. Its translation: CASSQALSPGLAAYEQYF.

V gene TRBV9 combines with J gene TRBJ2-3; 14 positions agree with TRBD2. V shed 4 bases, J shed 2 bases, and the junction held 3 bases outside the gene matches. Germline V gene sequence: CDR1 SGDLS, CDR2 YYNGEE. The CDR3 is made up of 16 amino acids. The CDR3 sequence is CASSQTSGRATDTQYF. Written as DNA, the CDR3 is TGTGCCAGCAGCCAGACTAGCGGGAGGGCCACAGATACGCAGTATTTT.

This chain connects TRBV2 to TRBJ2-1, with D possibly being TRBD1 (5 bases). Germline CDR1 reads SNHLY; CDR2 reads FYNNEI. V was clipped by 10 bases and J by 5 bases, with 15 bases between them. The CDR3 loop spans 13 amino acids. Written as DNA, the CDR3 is TGTGCCACTTCACGTGGGGCTCACAATGAGCAGTTCTTC. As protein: CATSRGAHNEQFF.